These 13 T cell receptor beta chains were sequenced from one sample in a study of naive and memory T cell subsets. An equimolar mix of two oligonucleotides served as the beta constant-region primer for TRBC1 and TRBC2. Using its own MiXCR run on the UMI-ligation and nested PCR reads, TCRdb lists one record per CDR3 protein. The repertoire holds approximately 89,000 distinct CDR3 sequences, with 5.5% to 8.5% as singletons. The sequenced sample consisted of central memory CD4+ T cells from blood. The receptors come from a human donor in good health.

This clonotype was seen a few times. V usage is TRBV20-1 and J usage is TRBJ1-5; 12 nucleotides align to TRBD1. V shed 6 bases, J shed 0 bases, and the junction held 9 bases outside the gene matches. This CDR3 is 17 amino acids long. Germline values: CDR1 DFQATT, CDR2 SNEGSKA (reference sequence). The CDR3 protein is CSARAGTGGRSNQPQHF. CDR3 DNA: TGCAGTGCCCGAGCCGGGACAGGGGGCCGTAGCAATCAGCCCCAGCATTTT.

This clonotype has a count of ten or more. The chain uses TRBV3-1 and TRBJ1-1, with D tentatively TRBD1 (5 bases). Trimming cost V 4 bases and J 2 bases, with 11 bases left between them. From germline, CDR1 is LGHDT and CDR2 YNNKEL (reference sequence). The CDR3 length is 14 residues. Written as DNA, the CDR3 is TGTGCCAGCAGCCGGTCGACAGTAAACACTGAAGCTTTCTTT. This encodes CASSRSTVNTEAFF.

This clonotype was picked up many times. The chain carries TRBV7-2 and TRBJ2-3, with no clear D. Per germline, CDR1 SGHTA and CDR2 FQGNSA. V lost 6 bases, J lost 12 bases, and 19 bases lay in between. This CDR3 region has 13 residues. CDR3 nucleotides: TGTGCCAGCAGGGACCCCGCGGTTACCCGACAGTATTTT. This sequence encodes CASRDPAVTRQYF.

The chain combines TRBV24-1 with TRBJ2-6; D call uncertain. The V gene lost 9 bases and the J gene lost 0 bases, with 5 bases spanning the gap. The CDR3 runs 13 residues. Germline values: CDR1 KGHDR, CDR2 SFDVKD. CDR3 nucleotides: TGTGCCACCGGTCTCTCTGGGGCCAACGTCCTGACTTTC. As protein: CATGLSGANVLTF.

This clonotype has more than one count but fewer than ten. V is TRBV20-1 and J is TRBJ1-5; 12 bases align to TRBD1. The germline V gene has CDR1 DFQATT and CDR2 SNEGSKA (reference sequence). Germline trimming cut 6 bases from V and 5 bases from J; bases unmatched to any gene: 17. The length of the CDR3 is 18 residues. In DNA, the CDR3 is TGCAGTGCGGAGACTATAGGGACAGGGGGCGATGGATATCAGCCCCAGCATTTT. Protein sequence: CSAETIGTGGDGYQPQHF.

This clonotype has ten or more counts. The rearrangement joins TRBV12-3 or TRBV12-4 to TRBJ1-2, with a tentative D call TRBD1 (6 bases). V lost 5 bases to trimming and J lost 5 bases, with 21 bases between them. The CDR3 is 16 amino acids. In DNA, the CDR3 is TGTGCCAGCAGTCCCAGCGGACGAGCACAGGGATATGGCTACACCTTC. Encoded protein: CASSPSGRAQGYGYTF.

This clonotype was observed at least ten times. This chain uses TRBV7-9 with TRBJ1-1, with TRBD1 matching over 8 bases. CDR3 length: 14 amino acids. With V trimmed by 1 base and J by 4 bases, 2 bases remained unmatched. Germline CDR1 is SEHNR and CDR2 is FQNEAQ (reference sequence). CDR3 sequence: CASSLGQGSTEAFF. The DNA for the CDR3 is TGTGCCAGCAGCTTAGGACAGGGGAGCACTGAAGCTTTCTTT.

Only a few counts were recorded for this clonotype. CDR3 protein: CSASPKLEAFF. CDR3 coding DNA: TGCAGTGCTAGCCCCAAACTTGAAGCTTTCTTT. This chain connects TRBV20-1 to TRBJ1-1, with D hard to call. Germline V gives CDR1 DFQATT, CDR2 SNEGSKA (reference sequence). Trimming left V 3 bases short and J 7 bases short, with 9 bases between. The CDR3 consists of 11 residues.

This clonotype has more than one count but fewer than ten. The V and J genes are TRBV3-1 and TRBJ2-2; D unresolved. CDR1 and CDR2 from the germline V gene are LGHDT and YNNKEL (reference sequence). CDR3 length equals 15 residues. V gave up 3 bases and J gave up 1 base, with 9 bases separating them. This CDR3 reads CASSHLNRNTGELFF. CDR3 nucleotides: TGTGCCAGCAGCCACCTGAACAGGAACACCGGGGAGCTGTTTTTT. Supplemented by reference TRBV3-1 and TRBJ2-2, the full variable domain reads DTAVSQTPKYLVTQMGNDKSIKCEQNLGHDTMYWYKQDSKKFLKIMFSYNNKELIINETVPNRFSPKSPDKAHLNLHINSLELGDSAVYFCASSHLNRNTGELFFGEGSRLTVL.

This clonotype was found many times. This sequence joins TRBV7-3 and TRBJ2-2; D unresolved. The germline V gene encodes CDR1 SGHTA and CDR2 FQGTGA. V lost 5 bases, J lost 2 bases, and 6 bases lay in between. The CDR3 loop spans 13 amino acids. The CDR3, as DNA: TGTGCCAGCAGCCTATCCAACACCGGGGAGCTGTTTTTT. Protein sequence: CASSLSNTGELFF.

This clonotype was seen at least ten times. This chain links TRBV7-2 with TRBJ2-7; D not resolved. The CDR3 is 16 amino acids. The germline gives CDR1 SGHTA, CDR2 FQGNSA. V lost 5 bases to trimming and J lost 4 bases, with 21 bases between them. The CDR3 DNA follows: TGTGCCAGCAGCCGTTACACGTCTGGGCTGAGGTACGAGCAGTACTTC. Its protein product is CASSRYTSGLRYEQYF.

This clonotype was counted many times. The J gene is TRBJ1-5, the V gene TRBV6-1; perhaps TRBD1 as D (5 bases). V was trimmed by 1 base and J by 4 bases, leaving 20 bases between them. Per the germline V gene, CDR1 is MNHNS and CDR2 is SASEGT. The CDR3 covers 18 residues. CDR3 region: CASSEGHRKGGANQPQHF. CDR3 nucleotides: TGTGCCAGCAGTGAAGGGCACCGAAAGGGTGGGGCGAATCAGCCCCAGCATTTT.

This clonotype was observed at least ten times. This rearrangement joins TRBV7-2 to TRBJ1-5, with 7 nucleotides matching TRBD1. The ends lost 5 bases at V and 4 bases at J; junction bases unmatched: 5. CDR1 and CDR2 (germline): SGHTA, FQGNSA. This CDR3 region has 14 residues. The CDR3 DNA sequence: TGTGCCAGCAGCCTCCACAGGGGAAATCAGCCCCAGCATTTT. Protein sequence: CASSLHRGNQPQHF. The complete variable domain, with remaining parts taken from reference TRBV7-2 and TRBJ1-5, reads GAGVSQSPSNKVTEKGKDVELRCDPISGHTALYWYRQSLGQGLEFLIYFQGNSAPDKSGLPSDRFSAERTGGSVSTLTIQRTQQEDSAVYLCASSLHRGNQPQHFGDGTRLSIL.